This T cell receptor (beta chain) was retrieved from a study of cytomegalovirus exposure and HLA in healthy donors (dated by TCRdb to about 2017). About the study as a whole: An earlier analysis of roughly 610 of the donors reported roughly 300 Gb of sequence data and roughly 120 million unique TCR beta sequences obtained from about 179 million T cells. An early release that covered roughly 600 HLA-typed donors contained approximately 320 gigabases of sequencing data and tens of millions of unique TCR sequences. Of the approximately 400 genotyped donors, approximately 81% were placed in the genetic ancestry cluster associated with self-reported Caucasian donors. The study aimed to test whether cataloging public T cell receptors could reveal signatures of past pathogen exposure. Using immunosequencing, the study profiled T cell repertoires from 640 or so subjects and related those repertoires to cytomegalovirus serostatus. Besides the first cohort of hundreds of subjects, a separate validation cohort made up of over 100 different subjects was used. The study combined high-throughput TCR immunosequencing, statistical association of individual TCRs with disease status, and machine learning to predict cytomegalovirus infection status. In a later analysis, previously published TCR beta repertoires from 500 to 750 donors were re-analyzed and high-resolution HLA genotyping was added so that TCR occurrence patterns could be studied. The later analysis used no new phenotypic data to find candidate immune exposures, relying instead on TCR beta sequences and their occurrence across donors. An earlier analysis of several hundred of the donors applied high-throughput TCR beta sequencing to assess whether each TCR beta V gene segment acted as functional or pseudogenic. Alongside the repertoire data, information on donor age, sex, ethnicity and CMV serostatus was compiled. A later genetic analysis took genome-wide SNP genotypes for 398 of the 666 donors and used that subset as a discovery cohort. Every repertoire in the discovery cohort had been generated on one and the same sequencing platform. Both class I and class II loci were covered by HLA typing, at four-digit resolution. The number of donors typed differed by locus, with 629-630 for A, B, C, DRB1 and DQB1, 522 for DQA1, approximately 570 for DPA1, and around 450 for DPB1. Because of strong linkage in the cohort, five DR-DQ haplotypes were treated as single units for association and clustering. On average, around 240,000 unique TCR beta nucleotide sequences were sequenced per donor among a few hundred genotyped donors of the cohort, with 15% to 20% of those sequences being non-productive. The investigation overall reported the following: A later analysis associated about 16,000 TCR beta sequences with specific HLA alleles at a false discovery rate of 0.05. Because HLA typing was missing for some donors at each locus, association tests included only the typed subset. A few of the identified cytomegalovirus-associated TCR beta chains were confirmed in vitro to be specific for cytomegalovirus antigens. In a later analysis, HLA-associated TCR beta chains showed more clonal expansion and lower generation probabilities than non-associated chains that were equally common. The authors suggested that the approach could potentially be extended to other disease states and immunological phenotypes. Strong co-occurrence of HLA alleles, especially DR and DQ, made assigning TCR associations to individual alleles difficult. Most CMV-associated TCR beta chains appeared to be HLA-restricted in a later analysis, and the HLA associations seemed to be driven largely by CMV exposure. The earlier analysis of about 600 of the donors excluded about 16 rarely observed V segments, including chromosome 9 orphons, because counts were too low. A further reported finding was that TCR beta sequences accurately predicted the HLA-A and HLA-B alleles for most subjects in the first cohort. Some IMGT-functional V segments, including TRBV6-2 and TRBV6-3, could not be told apart with the 87-base-pair reads, so those segments were excluded. Only TCR beta chains were sequenced in this cohort, and the absence of alpha or paired-chain data limited detectable features. While some public TCRs were present in many individuals, most TCR sequences turned up only very rarely across donors. A later analysis found that TCR association rates varied across HLA loci, with DRB1 alleles showing the most associated TCRs and HLA-C alleles the fewest. In a later genetic analysis, a missense DCLRE1C variant was associated with V-gene and J-gene trimming of TCR beta chains, and the association was replicated in an independent cohort. Sequencing depth was assumed to be roughly uniform across donors in the presence/absence analyses, though that assumption may not hold. Cytomegalovirus status was reported to be diagnosed by the classifier with high specificity and sensitivity in both the original and validation cohorts. A cluster of highly shared sequence variants was judged likely to be a technical artifact of the sequencing pipeline. The study listed 150 to 200 TCR beta chains as associated with cytomegalovirus. Compared with the roughly 600-donor mean, donors in an Asian-associated ancestry cluster had fewer N-insertions in productive TCRs, according to a later genetic analysis. CMV serostatus was the only immune exposure information available for the cohort. Linkage disequilibrium might explain the correlated functional status among segregating V segments, but an unknown experimental factor could not be excluded. Broadly in line with IMGT annotations, most TCR beta V segments showed up in productive rearrangements about 87% or about 30% of the time in an earlier analysis of several hundred of the donors. According to a later analysis, parvovirus B19, influenza, CMV and Epstein-Barr virus appeared linked to several top co-occurrence clusters.

Library construction relied on the immunoSEQ multiplex PCR assay. The multiplex PCR relied on a mix of 60 forward primers for TCR Vbeta segments and 13 reverse primers for TCR Jbeta segments. The CDR3 region of rearranged TCR beta genes was amplified from genomic DNA by a multiplex PCR assay. Amplified TCR beta libraries were sequenced as 87-base-pair reads on the Illumina HiSeq System. From the authors' description of their analysis: Across the 640 or so repertoires, a later analysis counted 80 million or so unique TCR beta chains, 9.5 million to 12 million of which were shared by at least two donors. Raw reads were error-corrected and collapsed into unique sequences by a nearest-neighbor algorithm in which closely related sequences were merged to remove PCR and sequencing errors. CDR3 sequences were aligned to IMGT reference sequences to assign V, D and J gene segments. For a sequence to be retained, at least a six-nucleotide match to both a V gene segment and a J gene segment was required. Rearrangements were called productive when the CDR3 lacked stop codons and stayed in frame with V and J; all others were non-productive. Following IMGT convention, CDR3 was defined as the stretch from the second conserved V-encoded cysteine to the conserved J-encoded phenylalanine. Sequences without an unambiguous match to a single V gene segment were excluded from the earlier analysis of about 600 of the donors. In an earlier analysis of roughly 500 of the donors, V segments were called functional above 56.7% productive rearrangements and were called segregating when the between-donor standard deviation exceeded 5%. To diagnose cytomegalovirus status from the catalog of TCR beta chain sequences, a statistical classification framework was built. In a later analysis, V and J genes were assigned by comparing TCR nucleotide sequences against IMGT/GENE-DB human TR gene sequences. Using the TCRdist pipeline, a later analysis assigned CDR3 sequences along with most-parsimonious VDJ recombination scenarios. In a later analysis, each TCR beta chain was defined by its CDR3 amino acid sequence together with its V-gene family, and reads without a unique V-gene family were excluded. In a later analysis, a few hundred highly shared, low-generation-probability nucleotide sequences were removed to address suspected cross-contamination and a sequencing artifact. For each public chain, a later analysis derived a clonal expansion index from normalized ranks of inferred template counts within each repertoire. Generation probabilities in a later analysis came from a VDJ recombination model fitted to out-of-frame rearrangements, and those results were checked against IGoR. Hypergeometric tests were used in a later analysis to score TCR-TCR, TCR-HLA and TCR-CMV co-occurrence, with a repertoire-size bias correction applied to the TCR pairs. False discovery rates were estimated in a later analysis by permuting HLA or CMV assignments 20 times. In a later analysis, co-occurring TCRs were grouped using DBSCAN, and TCRdist sequence similarity was added for clustering within HLA-allele-positive subsets. For co-occurrence clustering, repertoires with fewer than 30,000 or more than 120,000 public chains were excluded, along with five repertoires with anomalous nucleotide sharing. TCRdb took over this immuneACCESS table, retaining in-frame rearrangements with V and J assigned. Such tables are incomplete; in checked studies, under half of the missing clones stem from an unresolved V gene, and the remainder is unexplained. From that table come the V and J calls and clone size; the DNA was used to work out D and trimming. The sample contains fewer than 200,000 clones, around 81% of them found a single time. 5.7% of the sample comes from the top ten.

The cohort comprised some 730 healthy bone marrow donors. Cohort members were all nominally healthy when sampled, although unrecorded immune exposures were likely present. The donor tested CMV seronegative and was one of the 352 seronegative cohort members. Every donor gave a peripheral blood sample, and the peripheral blood mononuclear cells from that sample were used for TCR beta sequencing. Genomic DNA extraction from the blood cell samples was performed with the Qiagen DNeasy Blood Extraction Kit. Germline trimming amounts to 3 bases on V and 4 bases on J, with 4 as the count of junction bases outside the gene matches. Reading from cysteine to phenylalanine, the CDR3 counts 15 amino acids. Solely the CDR3 DNA is kept, with 45 bases framed from the first base. Via the germline V gene (reference sequence), CDR1 is LNHNV and CDR2 YYDKDF. About this clone itself: The antigen it recognizes is unknown. It has no much larger one-base neighbor in the sample; base qualities were not kept.

The rearrangement joined TRBV15 to TRBJ1-3, with TRBD1 matching 9 junction bases. Specimen: PBMCs. The TCR originated in a man aged 35 to 55 in good health and CMV-seronegative. The nucleotides read TGTGCCACCAGCAGGGACAGGGGACCAGGAAACACCATATATTTT. This codes for CATSRDRGPGNTIYF.